The clone carrying this T cell receptor (beta chain) has a handful of counts. Its antigen is currently unknown. This record comes from a study of post-analysis software for immune sequencing data. Across the whole study: Both relapsing-remitting and secondary progressive multiple sclerosis featured among the disease courses, as did progressive-relapsing multiple sclerosis.

TCR beta libraries were prepared from cDNA with unique molecular identifiers. About 500,000 cDNA molecules came from approximately 1 to 10 million T cells. TCRdb called the PCR reads again in MiXCR, with one record for every CDR3 protein. The sample comprises 650,000 to 900,000 distinct CDR3 sequences, roughly 50% of which are singletons, and 4.9% rests with the top ten. Findings and limits, study-wide: About five TRBV segments were more frequent in patients than controls; TRBV5-6, TRBV5-1 and TRBV20-1 belonged to this group. Strong co-clustering by F measure was evident for samples that had been prepared in the same batch. Normalized Chao1 diversity was significantly reduced in patients versus controls.

Germline V gene lookup returns CDR1 DFQATT and CDR2 SNEGSKA (reference sequence). Trimming removed 6 bases at V and 6 bases at J, with 14 bases between. The CDR3 is 12 amino acids. V and J are TRBV20-1 and TRBJ1-2, with a possible D match to TRBD1 (5 bases). Sequencing was performed on blood. This clonotype was sampled from a girl aged 10 to 17 with multiple sclerosis. CDR3 DNA sequence: TGCAGTGCCACGCAGGGAGTGGATGGCTACACCTTC. Encoded protein: CSATQGVDGYTF.